The clone carrying this TCR beta chain was found a few times. What it binds is unknown. Germline-derived CDR1 and CDR2 are MDHEN and SYDVKM. This CDR3 spans 15 amino acids. Trimming at V came to 4 bases and at J to 3 bases, leaving 9 bases not matched to a gene. This sample was included in a study of beta chain features in type 1 diabetes. General observations from the study: Within the patient group, naive, central memory and Treg TCRB repertoires appeared more similar to each other than within healthy donors. TCRB CDR3s were moderately but significantly shorter in Type 1 diabetes patients in all four CD4+ subsets.

The study reverse transcribed the entire isolated RNA, so it sequenced expressed TCRB transcripts. The protocol was immunoSEQ multiplex PCR, while the TCRdb copy is restricted to in-frame clones and leaves out a portion. The data contain a few hundred thousand clones, less than 30% of them singletons. The source of this sequence is a woman in her 30s with type 1 diabetes. The chain has TRBV28 and TRBJ2-7; 7 bases are shared with TRBD1. The sample was naive CD4+ T cells from blood. For the CDR3, the DNA is TGTGCCAGCAGTTCACCGGACAGGAGAGGCTACGAGCAGTACTTC. It encodes CASSSPDRRGYEQYF.